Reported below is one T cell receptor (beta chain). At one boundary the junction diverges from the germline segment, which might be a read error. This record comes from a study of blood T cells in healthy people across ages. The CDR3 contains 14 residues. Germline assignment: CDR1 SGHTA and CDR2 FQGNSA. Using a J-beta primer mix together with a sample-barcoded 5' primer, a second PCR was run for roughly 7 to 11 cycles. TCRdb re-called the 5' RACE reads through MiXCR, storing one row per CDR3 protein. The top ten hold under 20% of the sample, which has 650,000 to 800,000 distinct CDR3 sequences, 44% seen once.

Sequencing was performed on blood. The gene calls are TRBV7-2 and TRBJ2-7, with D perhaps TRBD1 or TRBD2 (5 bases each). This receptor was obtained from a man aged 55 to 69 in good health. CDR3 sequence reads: CASSLERGSYKQYF. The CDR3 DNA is TGTGCCAGCAGCTTAGAACGGGGCTCCTACAAGCAGTACTTC.